One sample yielded the 28 T cell receptor beta chains listed below, sequenced in a study of T cells in Graves' hyperthyroidism and ophthalmopathy. Amplification yielded TCR beta CDR3 regions, with RNA transcripts as the source. HTBI primers were used for first-round RT-PCR of the TCR CDR3. TCRdb itself ran the multiplex PCR reads through MiXCR, one entry per CDR3 protein. The repertoire consists of about 360,000 distinct CDR3 sequences, with around 14% occurring once and the leading ten covering about a quarter. Sequencing was done on a sample of blood. The source of these receptors is a woman aged 18-29 years with Graves' hyperthyroidism that later progressed to Graves' ophthalmopathy.

This clonotype has a count of ten or more. The genes are TRBV27 and TRBJ2-1; 10 nucleotides agree with TRBD2. The CDR3 is 15 residues long. Germline V CDR1 and CDR2: MNHEY, SMNVEV (reference sequence). Trimming at V came to 8 bases and at J to 6 bases, leaving 10 bases not matched to a gene. The CDR3 DNA reads TGTGCCAGCGGAAGAGCGGGAGGGCCGGGCAATGAGCAGTTCTTC. Encoded protein: CASGRAGGPGNEQFF.

This clonotype was found many times. The chain joins TRBV2 to TRBJ2-7; 10 bases fit TRBD1. Germline lookup yields CDR1 SNHLY and CDR2 FYNNEI. J lost 0 bases, V lost 6 bases, and 2 bases had no gene match. This CDR3 spans 14 amino acids. The CDR3, as DNA: TGTGCCAGCAGAGGGGACAGGGGCTCCTACGAGCAGTACTTC. Its translation: CASRGDRGSYEQYF.

In its sample, this clonotype was seen many times. CDR3 DNA sequence: TGCGCCAGCAGCCCTGGAGGGGGAGGGTGGTACAATGAGCAGTTCTTC. Residues: CASSPGGGGWYNEQFF. The chain combines TRBV5-1 with TRBJ2-1; tentative D call: TRBD2 (7 bases). The length of the CDR3 is 16 residues. From germline, CDR1 is SGHRS and CDR2 YFSETQ. Deletions cut 4 bases from V and 4 bases from J, with 18 bases between. Full variable domain (missing parts from reference TRBV5-1 and TRBJ2-1): KAGVTQTPRYLIKTRGQQVTLSCSPISGHRSVSWYQQTPGQGLQFLFEYFSETQRNKGNFPGRFSGRQFSNSRSEMNVSTLELGDSALYLCASSPGGGGWYNEQFFGPGTRLTVL.

This clonotype was detected ten times or more. The chain uses TRBV4-1 and TRBJ2-7; 8 bases are a match to TRBD1. V gave up 5 bases and J gave up 4 bases; unmatched junction bases: 7. This CDR3 contains 14 residues. Germline CDR1 reads MGHRA; CDR2 reads YSYEKL. Here the CDR3 reads CASSNRGQAYEQYF. As DNA, the CDR3 is TGCGCCAGCAGCAACCGGGGACAGGCATACGAGCAGTACTTC.

This clonotype was counted between two and nine times. This chain uses TRBV9 with TRBJ1-1, with 7 nucleotides matching TRBD1. The V segment lost 2 bases and the J segment 3 bases; nucleotides outside the gene matches: 4. CDR1 is SGDLS, CDR2 YYNGEE, per germline. The CDR3 is 14 amino acids. The CDR3 DNA reads TGTGCCAGCAGCGTTGGGGACAGCTACACTGAAGCTTTCTTT. Translation gives CASSVGDSYTEAFF.

The chain employs TRBV5-5 and TRBJ2-2; tentative D call: TRBD1 (5 bases). This CDR3 comprises 13 residues. Looked up from germline, CDR1 is SGHKS and CDR2 is YYEKEE (reference sequence). Between the trimmed V and J ends, which lost 0 bases and 6 bases, there was a span of 6 bases. In DNA form, the CDR3 reads TGTGCCAGCAGCTTGGAAGGGGCCGGGGAGCTGTTTTTT. This sequence encodes CASSLEGAGELFF.

The V gene is TRBV27, the J gene TRBJ2-7, with D perhaps matching TRBD2 (6 bases). From germline, CDR1 is MNHEY and CDR2 SMNVEV (reference sequence). The ends were cut back, 3 bases at V and 5 bases at J, with 17 bases in the middle. This CDR3 region has 15 residues. The CDR3 spells CASSLGGAGSHEQYF. In nucleotides, the CDR3 is TGTGCCAGCAGTTTGGGCGGGGCAGGGAGCCACGAGCAGTACTTC.

Concerning this clonotype: One end of the junction does not line up with germline, which may come from a read error. The V call is TRBV5-1, the J call TRBJ2-1; the match to TRBD1 covers 7 bases. There are 17 residues in the CDR3. Germline V gene sequence: CDR1 SGHRS, CDR2 YFSETQ. This CDR3 is CASSVDRAKNWYNEQFF. Written as DNA, the CDR3 is TGTGCCAGCAGCGTCGACAGGGCAAAAAATTGGTACAATGAGCAGTTCTTC.

The gene calls are TRBV2 and TRBJ1-1, with a weak D call TRBD1 (6 bases). V lost 5 bases and J lost 0, with 13 bases in between. The CDR3 is made up of 15 amino acids. Germline loops: CDR1 SNHLY, CDR2 FYNNEI. The chain's CDR3 is CASSRARGMNTEAFF. The CDR3, as DNA: TGTGCCAGCAGTAGAGCCAGGGGCATGAACACTGAAGCTTTCTTT.

Points on this clonotype: A much larger clone differs by one base, so this may be a read error. The rearrangement links TRBV12-3 or TRBV12-4 to TRBJ1-2; TRBD1 matches at 7 bases. The CDR3 runs to 14 residues. The CDR3 coding sequence is TGTGCCAGCAGTGCAGGGGGGGGGGCCTATGGCTACGCCTTC. It yields the protein CASSAGGGAYGYAF.

Comment on this clonotype: Compared with germline, one end of the junction differs, possibly owing to a read error. This sequence joins TRBV7-2 and TRBJ1-3, with D possibly TRBD1 on 6 matching bases. The CDR3 runs to 16 residues. Germline V CDR1 and CDR2: SGHTA, FQGNSA. The CDR3 spells CASSLAGGSSGNIIYF. The CDR3 DNA follows: TGTGCCAGCAGCTTAGCGGGGGGCAGCTCTGGAAACATCATATATTTT.

This clonotype was detected many times. The chain combines TRBV13 with TRBJ1-1; D is perhaps TRBD1 (5 bases). Germline-derived CDR1 and CDR2 are PRHDT and FYEKMQ (reference sequence). CDR3 size: 18 residues. V was shortened by 1 base and J by 3 bases, with 21 bases between the two germline ends. As DNA, the CDR3 is TGTGCCAGCAGCTTAGAGTCCTTTGGGGGGGGAGGGGACACTGAAGCTTTCTTT. Translated, it gives CASSLESFGGGGDTEAFF.

This clonotype was found many times. The chain joins TRBV28 to TRBJ1-6; D might be TRBD1 (5 bases). CDR1 and CDR2 from the germline V gene are MDHEN and SYDVKM. CDR3 length: 12 amino acids. V was trimmed by 6 bases and J by 10 bases, leaving 10 bases between them. The CDR3 loop is CASRPGLSPLHF. In DNA, the CDR3 is TGTGCCAGCAGACCGGGACTATCACCCCTCCACTTT.

This clonotype was observed many times. The chain carries TRBV5-1 and TRBJ2-5; D not certain. The CDR3 is made up of 12 amino acids. From germline, CDR1 is SGHRS and CDR2 YFSETQ. V was trimmed by 7 bases and J by 4 bases, leaving 11 bases between them. This CDR3 is CASRSPGETQYF. CDR3 DNA sequence: TGCGCCAGCCGATCCCCTGGAGAGACCCAGTACTTC.

Many counts were recorded for this clonotype. The chain employs TRBV3-1 and TRBJ1-5, with D uncertain. Germline V gene lookup returns CDR1 LGHDT and CDR2 YNNKEL (reference sequence). V lost 1 base, J lost 5 bases, and 9 bases lay in between. The CDR3 is made up of 14 amino acids. CDR3 coding DNA: TGTGCCAGCAGCCAAGTCTCTTCAGATCAGCCCCAGCATTTT. The encoded protein is CASSQVSSDQPQHF. Full variable domain (missing parts from reference TRBV3-1 and TRBJ1-5): DTAVSQTPKYLVTQMGNDKSIKCEQNLGHDTMYWYKQDSKKFLKIMFSYNNKELIINETVPNRFSPKSPDKAHLNLHINSLELGDSAVYFCASSQVSSDQPQHFGDGTRLSIL.

To note about this clonotype: Since a much larger clone is just one base distant, this may be a read error. The genes are TRBV5-1 and TRBJ2-7; 12 positions agree with TRBD2. J lost 2 bases, V lost 4 bases, and 4 bases had no gene match. CDR3 length: 15 residues. Germline-derived CDR1 and CDR2 are SGHRS and YFSETQ. CDR3 DNA sequence: TGCGCCAGCAGCCAAAGACTAGCGGGGGCCTACGAGCAGTACTTC. Its translation: CASSQRLAGAYEQYF.

In this sample, this clonotype turned up many times. The chain carries TRBV7-9 and TRBJ2-1, with 10 bases matching TRBD2. CDR3 length: 21 residues. Trimming cost V 3 bases and J 0 bases; bases outside gene matches: 17. Germline-derived CDR1 and CDR2 are SEHNR and FQNEAQ (reference sequence). This CDR3 is CASSFPVSSGSLLFSYNEQFF. CDR3 coding DNA: TGTGCCAGCAGCTTCCCGGTTTCTAGCGGGAGTTTACTTTTCTCCTACAATGAGCAGTTCTTC.

This clonotype showed up many times. The chain joins TRBV28 to TRBJ1-1; the D is unclear. Trimming took 6 bases from V and 1 from J, leaving 9 bases between them. This CDR3 region has 13 residues. CDR1 MDHEN and CDR2 SYDVKM come from the germline V gene. The CDR3 region has the DNA TGTGCCAGCAGCTATGGCCGGAACACTGAAGCTTTCTTT. Amino acids: CASSYGRNTEAFF.

As for this clonotype: Since a much larger clone is just one base distant, this may be a read error. The chain couples TRBV6-2 or TRBV6-3 to TRBJ2-3; D not certain. Trimming left V 2 bases short and J 4 bases short, with 7 bases between. Germline CDR1 is MNHEY and CDR2 is SVGEGT. This CDR3 comprises 13 residues. CDR3 nucleotide sequence: TGTGCCAGCAGTTACGTGTCCGCAGATACGCAGTATTTT. It specifies CASSYVSADTQYF.

The rearrangement links TRBV11-2 to TRBJ2-1; 10 bases map to TRBD2. Germline CDR1 SGHAT, CDR2 FQNNGV. This CDR3 has 16 amino acids. The V segment lost 5 bases and the J segment 7 bases; nucleotides outside the gene matches: 11. The CDR3 DNA follows: TGTGCCAGCAGCGCCCTTCTAGCGGGAGCTTTGAATGAGCAGTTCTTC. It encodes CASSALLAGALNEQFF. Complete variable domain (other parts from reference TRBV11-2 and TRBJ2-1): EAGVAQSPRYKIIEKRQSVAFWCNPISGHATLYWYQQILGQGPKLLIQFQNNGVVDDSQLPKDRFSAERLKGVDSTLKIQPAKLEDSAVYLCASSALLAGALNEQFFGPGTRLTVL.

Only a few counts were recorded for this clonotype. Since a much larger clone is just one base distant, this may be a read error. The genes are TRBV18 and TRBJ1-5, with a possible D match to TRBD1 (5 bases). The germline V gene has CDR1 KGHSH and CDR2 LQKENI. The CDR3 totals 15 residues. The CDR3 region is CASSPRRDGNQPRHF. The CDR3 region has the DNA TGTGCCAGCTCACCACGCAGGGACGGCAATCAGCCCCGGCATTTT.

This chain links TRBV11-2 with TRBJ2-7; a weak D match, TRBD2 (6 bases). Germline V gene sequence: CDR1 SGHAT, CDR2 FQNNGV. The V and J ends lost 5 bases and 3 bases respectively, with 11 bases between them. The CDR3 sequence is 13 residues long. CDR3 amino acids: CASSPGDLYEQYF. CDR3 coding DNA: TGTGCCAGCAGCCCGGGAGACCTCTACGAGCAGTACTTC. The variable domain in full, completed from reference TRBV11-2 and TRBJ2-7, reads EAGVAQSPRYKIIEKRQSVAFWCNPISGHATLYWYQQILGQGPKLLIQFQNNGVVDDSQLPKDRFSAERLKGVDSTLKIQPAKLEDSAVYLCASSPGDLYEQYFGPGTRLTVT.

Many counts were recorded for this clonotype. The chain uses TRBV29-1 and TRBJ1-1; D unresolved. The CDR3 consists of 14 residues. Germline V lookup: CDR1 SQVTM, CDR2 ANQGSEA. V was shortened by 0 bases and J by 6 bases, with 14 bases between the two germline ends. This chain's CDR3 is CSVEEAKGGPEAFF. The DNA for the CDR3 is TGCAGCGTTGAAGAAGCAAAGGGAGGGCCTGAAGCTTTCTTT.

In this sample, this clonotype turned up many times. This chain joins TRBV6-2 or TRBV6-3 and TRBJ2-1; tentatively, D is TRBD1 or TRBD2 (10 bases each). The germline CDR1 and CDR2 sequences are MNHEY and SVGEGT. V lost 8 bases, J lost 2 bases, and 22 bases lay in between. This CDR3 spans 17 amino acids. CDR3 region: CASRDRGLARPYNEQFF. In DNA, the CDR3 is TGTGCCAGCCGGGACAGGGGACTAGCGCGTCCCTACAATGAGCAGTTCTTC.

This clonotype was seen at least ten times. J is TRBJ1-2 and V is TRBV12-3 or TRBV12-4; 10 bases line up with TRBD1. The CDR3 loop spans 16 amino acids. The CDR3 is CSIYGPQDRGGYGYTF. CDR3 sequence (DNA): TGTTCCATCTACGGACCCCAGGACAGGGGGGGGTATGGCTACACCTTC.

Comment on this clonotype: This may come from a read error, since a much larger clone is one base off. The rearrangement joins TRBV6-5 to TRBJ2-7; 7 bases align to TRBD1. Germline V gene sequence: CDR1 MNHEY, CDR2 SVGAGI. With 4 bases clipped from V and 2 bases from J, the junction kept 5 bases outside the gene matches. The CDR3 has 14 residues. The CDR3 DNA is TGTGCCAGCAGTTGGGGACAGTCCCCCTACGAGCAGTACTTC. Residues: CASSWGQSPYEQYF.

This clonotype was picked up many times. This chain links TRBV6-1 with TRBJ1-1; 8 bases match TRBD1. Germline V lookup: CDR1 MNHNS, CDR2 SASEGT. The CDR3 is made up of 14 amino acids. The junction had 7 bases not matched to a gene; V was cut back by 10 bases and J by 0 bases. CDR3 sequence: CAISRDRMNTEAFF. For the CDR3, the DNA is TGTGCCATCTCGCGGGACAGGATGAACACTGAAGCTTTCTTT.

This clonotype appeared once. V gene TRBV6-4 combines with J gene TRBJ2-5, with TRBD2 identical over 12 bases. Germline CDR1 reads MRHNA; CDR2 reads SNTAGT. This CDR3 has 18 amino acids. V lost 4 bases and J lost 6; bases outside the gene matches: 15. For the CDR3, the DNA is TGTGCCAGCAGTGGGGCTAGCGGGAGGGCCCCTTATCGGCAGACCCAGTACTTC. Its translation is CASSGASGRAPYRQTQYF.